Presented here are 24 T cell receptor beta chains from one specimen sequenced in a study of cytomegalovirus exposure and HLA in healthy donors. With 60 Vbeta and 13 Jbeta primers, the PCR was carried out. TCRdb's table, derived via immunoSEQ multiplex PCR, lists solely in-frame clones and lacks some. This sample's table reports about 160,000 clones. The material sequenced was PBMCs. The receptors stem from a woman aged 55-69 years in good health and CMV-seronegative.

The chain has TRBV19 and TRBJ1-5; 7 bases map to TRBD1. V lost 4 bases, J lost 6 bases, and 6 bases stayed unmatched. Germline CDR1 and CDR2: LNHDA and SQIVND (reference sequence). The CDR3 is 14 amino acids. The CDR3 loop is CASSTRDSGQPQHF. The CDR3 DNA follows: TGTGCCAGTAGTACCCGGGACAGCGGTCAGCCCCAGCATTTT.

The chain is built from TRBV19 and TRBJ2-3, with TRBD2 matching 11 bases. Germline-derived CDR1 and CDR2 are LNHDA and SQIVND (reference sequence). V lost 6 bases and J lost 1; bases outside the gene matches: 0. This CDR3 contains 14 residues. For the CDR3, the DNA is TGTGCCAGTAGGACTAGCGGGGGCACAGATACGCAGTATTTT. Amino acid sequence: CASRTSGGTDTQYF.

V and J are TRBV20-1 and TRBJ1-4; D is unresolved. The V end was cut by 3 bases, the J end by 8 bases, with 7 bases between. CDR3 length: 11 amino acids. The germline CDR1 and CDR2 sequences are DFQATT and SNEGSKA (reference sequence). The CDR3 here is CSAREGEKLFF. The CDR3 region has the DNA TGCAGTGCTAGGGAGGGCGAAAAACTGTTTTTT.

The chain uses TRBV5-4 and TRBJ2-1, with TRBD2 identical over 8 bases. Germline lookup yields CDR1 SGHNT and CDR2 YYREEE (reference sequence). The trim removed 4 bases at V and 0 bases at J, leaving 3 bases unmatched. The CDR3 contains 15 residues. This chain's CDR3 is CASSLSGGSYNEQFF. CDR3 DNA sequence: TGTGCCAGCAGCCTCAGCGGGGGCTCCTACAATGAGCAGTTCTTC.

V usage is TRBV28 and J usage is TRBJ1-1; 8 bases are shared with TRBD1. V lost 6 bases and J lost 11; bases outside the gene matches: 11. This CDR3 has 13 amino acids. Germline CDR1 is MDHEN and CDR2 is SYDVKM. CDR3 in amino acids: CASSLRQGINAFF. As DNA, the CDR3 is TGTGCCAGCAGCCTCAGACAGGGGATAAACGCTTTCTTT.

The rearrangement links TRBV18 to TRBJ1-5; D call uncertain. The germline gives CDR1 KGHSH, CDR2 LQKENI. V shed 1 base and J shed 6 bases, with 13 bases lying between them. The CDR3 is made up of 15 amino acids. The CDR3: CASSPLAEVGQPQHF. DNA of the CDR3: TGTGCCAGCTCACCACTCGCGGAGGTAGGTCAGCCCCAGCATTTT.

V is TRBV4-1 and J is TRBJ1-5, with TRBD1 matching 10 bases. The V gene end was trimmed by 3 bases and the J gene end by 4 bases; junction bases not matched to a gene: 9. Looked up from germline, CDR1 is MGHRA and CDR2 is YSYEKL. The CDR3 totals 17 residues. As DNA, the CDR3 is TGCGCCAGCAGCCATTCCGGGACAGGGGACCAGAATCAGCCCCAGCATTTT. Amino acid sequence: CASSHSGTGDQNQPQHF.

The chain links TRBV7-3 to TRBJ2-2; D possibly corresponds to TRBD1 (6 bases). Trimming took off 5 bases at V and 2 bases at J, with 12 bases between the two ends. The CDR3 covers 15 residues. Germline loops: CDR1 SGHTA, CDR2 FQGTGA. CDR3 loop: CASSPGTTNTGELFF. The CDR3 region has the DNA TGTGCCAGCAGCCCAGGGACAACCAACACCGGGGAGCTGTTTTTT.

The rearrangement links TRBV7-3 to TRBJ2-1, with a tentative D call TRBD1 (6 bases). Trimming removed 5 bases at V and 0 bases at J, with 17 bases between. The CDR3 totals 17 residues. CDR1 is SGHTA, CDR2 FQGTGA, per germline. CDR3 protein: CASSIAGGGSSYNEQFF. In nucleotides, the CDR3 is TGTGCCAGCAGCATAGCCGGTGGGGGCAGCTCCTACAATGAGCAGTTCTTC.

J is TRBJ2-7 and V is TRBV10-3; 7 bases are shared with TRBD2. V shed 2 bases and J 4 bases; nucleotides not matched to a gene: 2. Germline CDR1 and CDR2: ENHRY and SYGVKD. The CDR3 has 13 residues. The CDR3 sequence: CAISEGLEYEQYF. The CDR3 nucleotides are TGTGCCATCAGTGAGGGACTAGAGTACGAGCAGTACTTC.

CDR3 sequence: CASSTGQGVYGYTF. CDR3 DNA: TGTGCCAGCAGCACCGGACAGGGGGTCTATGGCTACACCTTC. The rearrangement joins TRBV5-4 to TRBJ1-2, with 10 bases fitting TRBD1. Germline CDR1 and CDR2: SGHNT and YYREEE (reference sequence). Unmatched junction bases numbered 4, after V lost 4 bases and J lost 4 bases. This CDR3 has 14 amino acids.

The DNA for the CDR3 is TGTGCCAGCAGCCGACAGGGAAAAGCTAACTATGAGCAGTTCTTC. Translating gives CASSRQGKANYEQFF. This chain links TRBV11-3 with TRBJ2-1, with 7 positions matching TRBD1. Germline lookup yields CDR1 SGHNT and CDR2 YENEEA. J lost 8 bases, V lost 5 bases, and 12 bases had no gene match. The CDR3 sequence is 15 residues long. The full variable domain, its missing parts supplied by reference TRBV11-3 and TRBJ2-1, is EAGVVQSPRYKIIEKKQPVAFWCNPISGHNTLYWYLQNLGQGPELLIRYENEEAVDDSQLPKDRFSAERLKGVDSTLKIQPAELGDSAVYLCASSRQGKANYEQFFGPGTRLTVL.

The chain links TRBV5-1 to TRBJ2-2; D is perhaps TRBD1 (5 bases). The V gene's germline CDR1 is SGHRS and CDR2 YFSETQ. The CDR3 is 16 residues long. Trimming removed 6 bases from V and 6 bases from J, with 21 bases in between. The CDR3 is CASNEAWVGAAGELFF. The CDR3 DNA is TGCGCCAGCAACGAGGCTTGGGTAGGGGCGGCCGGGGAGCTGTTTTTT.

This chain joins TRBV9 and TRBJ2-5, with TRBD1 identical over 7 bases. The CDR3 spans 16 residues. Per the germline V gene, CDR1 is SGDLS and CDR2 is YYNGEE. The trim removed 4 bases at V and 2 bases at J, leaving 11 bases unmatched. Here the CDR3 reads CASSISGGRGQETQYF. For the CDR3, the DNA is TGTGCCAGCAGCATTTCAGGGGGACGGGGACAAGAGACCCAGTACTTC. The complete variable domain, with remaining parts taken from reference TRBV9 and TRBJ2-5, reads DSGVTQTPKHLITATGQRVTLRCSPRSGDLSVYWYQQSLDQGLQFLIQYYNGEERAKGNILERFSAQQFPDLHSELNLSSLELGDSALYFCASSISGGRGQETQYFGPGTRLLVL.

The gene calls are TRBV29-1 and TRBJ2-1, with TRBD2 as a possible D gene (6 bases). The germline CDR1 and CDR2 sequences are SQVTM and ANQGSEA. The V gene lost 3 bases and the J gene lost 8 bases, with 17 bases spanning the gap. The CDR3 is 14 residues long. This CDR3 reads CSVDPGLRRDEQFF. DNA for the CDR3: TGCAGCGTTGACCCGGGACTTAGAAGGGATGAGCAGTTCTTC.

The chain joins TRBV11-2 to TRBJ2-1, with TRBD1 as a possible D gene (5 bases). The length of the CDR3 is 14 residues. Between the trimmed V and J ends, which lost 1 base and 8 bases, there was a span of 12 bases. Per the germline V gene, CDR1 is SGHAT and CDR2 is FQNNGV. The DNA for the CDR3 is TGTGCCAGCAGCTTAGTGGGGCCTGAGTATGAGCAGTTCTTC. Translating gives CASSLVGPEYEQFF.

The V gene is TRBV19, the J gene TRBJ1-1; tentatively, D is TRBD1 (5 bases). Germline assignment: CDR1 LNHDA and CDR2 SQIVND (reference sequence). This CDR3 is built from 18 residues. Trimming took off 4 bases at V and 0 bases at J, with 21 bases between the two ends. CDR3 DNA: TGTGCCAGTAGTACCTCGTTGGGGGGGACGTCCATGAACACTGAAGCTTTCTTT. Protein product: CASSTSLGGTSMNTEAFF.

The chain combines TRBV5-1 with TRBJ1-6; D gene unclear. Per germline, CDR1 SGHRS and CDR2 YFSETQ. CDR3 length: 14 residues. Trimming removed 0 bases at V and 7 bases at J, with 8 bases between. As DNA, the CDR3 is TGCGCCAGCAGCTTGGATGGGAGCAATTCACCCCTCCACTTT. This translates into CASSLDGSNSPLHF.

The chain employs TRBV7-3 and TRBJ1-2; 9 positions match TRBD1. CDR3 length: 14 residues. CDR1 and CDR2 from the germline V gene are SGHTA and FQGTGA. With 0 bases clipped from V and 6 bases from J, the junction kept 2 bases outside the gene matches. CDR3 in DNA: TGTGCCAGCAGCTTAACGGGGACAGGGAATGGCTACACCTTC. This codes for CASSLTGTGNGYTF.

A word on this clone: In the same sample, other DNA sequences code for this CDR3. The chain carries TRBV18 and TRBJ1-1; the D gene is possibly TRBD1 (5 bases). The CDR3 spans 14 residues. The V and J ends lost 2 bases and 5 bases respectively, with 12 bases between them. The germline V gene encodes CDR1 KGHSH and CDR2 LQKENI. Written as DNA, the CDR3 is TGTGCCAGCTCACCAGGTTGGGGGAGGACTGAAGCTTTCTTT. This gives the protein CASSPGWGRTEAFF.

The rearrangement joins TRBV5-1 to TRBJ2-1, with 8 bases lining up with TRBD1. V shed 0 bases, J shed 9 bases, and the junction held 5 bases outside the gene matches. Germline V gene data show CDR1 as SGHRS and CDR2 as YFSETQ. The CDR3 spans 14 residues. This CDR3 is CASSLAPGGFEQFF. The DNA of the CDR3 is TGCGCCAGCAGCTTGGCGCCAGGGGGCTTTGAGCAGTTCTTC.

The gene calls are TRBV6-5 and TRBJ2-3; perhaps TRBD1 as D (6 bases). The germline V gene has CDR1 MNHEY and CDR2 SVGAGI. CDR3 length: 13 residues. The V and J ends lost 6 bases and 1 base respectively, with 8 bases between them. The CDR3 loop is CASRDSGTDTQYF. CDR3 in DNA: TGTGCCAGCAGGGACAGCGGCACAGATACGCAGTATTTT.

As DNA, the CDR3 is TGTGCCAGCATTCCGGGACTAGCGGGGAGGGGTTCCTACAATGAGCAGTTCTTC. Translation gives CASIPGLAGRGSYNEQFF. The V call is TRBV27, the J call TRBJ2-1; 13 positions agree with TRBD2. From germline, CDR1 is MNHEY and CDR2 SMNVEV (reference sequence). J was trimmed by 1 base and V by 7 bases; bases with no gene match: 10. The CDR3 extends over 18 amino acids.

The J gene is TRBJ1-2, the V gene TRBV7-6; the match to TRBD1 covers 7 bases. The CDR3 has 15 amino acids. The germline V gene encodes CDR1 SGHVS and CDR2 FNYEAQ. Germline trimming cut 0 bases from V and 13 bases from J; bases unmatched to any gene: 14. The DNA of the CDR3 is TGTGCCAGCAGCTTAGCGGGGGAGACAGGGAATCTTATCACCTTC. This codes for CASSLAGETGNLITF.